This T cell receptor beta chain was found in a study of cytomegalovirus exposure and HLA in healthy donors (dated 2017 in TCRdb). Background for the entire study: According to an earlier analysis of 450 to 650 of the donors, 150 million to 200 million T cells yielded 90 million to 130 million unique TCR beta sequences and around 300 Gb of sequence data. Around 300 gigabases of sequencing data and approximately 85 million unique TCR sequences were included in an early release covering several hundred HLA-typed donors. Of the roughly 400 genotyped donors, roughly 80% were placed in the genetic ancestry cluster associated with self-reported Caucasian donors. The study was designed to test whether signatures of past pathogen exposure could be identified by cataloging public T cell receptors. The study used immunosequencing to profile the T cell repertoires of 666 subjects and linked those repertoires to cytomegalovirus serostatus. In addition to the first cohort of roughly 700 subjects, a separate validation cohort of 120 different subjects was used. To predict cytomegalovirus infection status, the study combined high-throughput TCR immunosequencing, statistical association of individual TCRs with disease status, and machine learning. To study patterns of TCR occurrence, a later analysis re-analyzed previously published TCR beta repertoires from just over 650 donors and added high-resolution HLA genotyping. The later analysis used no new phenotypic data to find candidate immune exposures, relying instead on TCR beta sequences and their occurrence across donors. To decide whether each TCR beta V gene segment behaved as functional or pseudogenic, an earlier analysis of approximately 620 of the donors relied on high-throughput TCR beta sequencing. Alongside the repertoire data, information on donor age, sex, ethnicity and CMV serostatus was compiled. Genome-wide SNP genotypes for about 65% of the 666 donors were used in a later genetic analysis, which treated that subset as a discovery cohort. All discovery cohort repertoires had been generated using a single sequencing platform. HLA typing covered class I and class II loci at four-digit resolution. Typing coverage differed by locus: A, B, C, DRB1 and DQB1 were typed in roughly 620-630 donors, DQA1 in about 500, DPA1 in 600 to 610, and DPB1 in around 490. About five DR-DQ haplotypes were handled as single units for association and clustering because linkage in the cohort was strong. Among roughly 370 genotyped donors of the cohort, an average of about 240,000 unique TCR beta nucleotide sequences were sequenced per donor, about a sixth of them non-productive. Study-wide findings and limitations: A further reported finding was that TCR beta sequences accurately predicted the HLA-A and HLA-B alleles for most subjects in the first cohort. A later analysis reported that several top co-occurrence clusters appeared linked to parvovirus B19, influenza, CMV and Epstein-Barr virus. While some public TCRs were present in many individuals, most TCR sequences turned up only very rarely across donors. A later genetic analysis associated a missense DCLRE1C variant with V-gene and J-gene trimming of TCR beta chains, and an independent cohort replicated the association. Because HLA typing was unavailable for some donors at each locus, only the typed subset was used in association tests. Roughly uniform sequencing depth across donors was assumed in presence/absence analyses, although this assumption may not hold. Correlated functional status among segregating V segments might be attributable to linkage disequilibrium, but an unknown experimental factor could not be ruled out. The 87-base-pair reads could not distinguish some IMGT-functional V segments, including TRBV6-2 and TRBV6-3, so those segments were excluded. Compared with the 666-donor mean, donors in an Asian-associated ancestry cluster had fewer N-insertions in productive TCRs, according to a later genetic analysis. At a false discovery rate of 0.05, a later analysis linked fewer than 20,000 TCR beta sequences to specific HLA alleles. When HLA alleles, especially DR and DQ, strongly co-occurred, attributing TCR associations to individual alleles was difficult. Compared with equally common non-associated chains, HLA-associated TCR beta chains in a later analysis were more clonally expanded and had lower generation probabilities. The only immune exposure information available for the cohort was CMV serostatus. An earlier analysis of approximately 530 of the donors showed that most TCR beta V segments appeared in productive rearrangements either about 87% or about 30% of the time, which broadly matched IMGT annotations. In vitro tests confirmed that three of the cytomegalovirus-associated TCR beta chains recognize cytomegalovirus antigens. Most CMV-associated TCR beta chains appeared to be HLA-restricted in a later analysis, and the HLA associations seemed to be driven largely by CMV exposure. In this cohort, only TCR beta chains were sequenced, and detectable features were limited by the absence of alpha or paired-chain data. A cluster of highly shared sequence variants was judged likely to be a technical artifact of the sequencing pipeline. In the study, 150 to 200 TCR beta chains were listed as associated with cytomegalovirus. It was suggested by the authors that the approach could potentially be generalized to other disease states and immunological phenotypes. Because counts were too low, under 20 rarely observed V segments, including chromosome 9 orphons, were left out of the earlier analysis of approximately 500 of the donors. In a later analysis, TCR association rates were found to vary across HLA loci, with the most associated TCRs seen for DRB1 alleles and the fewest for HLA-C alleles. In both the original and validation cohorts, the classifier was reported to diagnose cytomegalovirus status with high specificity and sensitivity.

In total, more than 500 healthy bone marrow donors made up the cohort. At the time of sampling, every cohort member was nominally healthy, though immune exposures that went unrecorded were likely present. The donor tested CMV seronegative, placing the donor among the 352 seronegative members of the cohort. Every donor gave a peripheral blood sample, and the peripheral blood mononuclear cells from that sample were used for TCR beta sequencing. Genomic DNA was extracted from the blood cell samples with the Qiagen DNeasy Blood Extraction Kit. Notes on this clone: The antigen it recognizes is unknown.

Reading the germline V gene gives CDR1 MDHEN and CDR2 SYDVKM. V trim: 6 bases; J trim: 7 bases; unmatched bases: 4. Counted from cysteine to phenylalanine, this CDR3 has 15 amino acids. CDR3 DNA only is kept here, 45 bases in frame from base 1. Library creation used the immunoSEQ multiplex PCR assay. For the multiplex PCR, a mixture combining 60 forward primers for TCR Vbeta segments and 13 reverse primers for TCR Jbeta segments was used. The CDR3 region of rearranged TCR beta genes was amplified from genomic DNA by a multiplex PCR assay. The amplified TCR beta libraries were sequenced on the Illumina HiSeq System as 87-base-pair reads. As for how the authors treated the data: A later analysis counted about 80 million unique TCR beta chains across the 666 repertoires, and some 12 million of these chains were shared by at least two donors. Raw reads were error-corrected and collapsed into unique sequences with a nearest-neighbor algorithm that merged closely related sequences to remove PCR and sequencing errors. Alignment of CDR3 sequences to IMGT reference sequences was used to assign V, D and J gene segments. For a sequence to be retained, a match of at least six nucleotides to both a V gene segment and a J gene segment was required. Rearrangements were called productive when the CDR3 lacked stop codons and stayed in frame with V and J; all others were non-productive. CDR3 was defined according to IMGT convention as the region running from the second conserved V-encoded cysteine to the conserved J-encoded phenylalanine. The earlier analysis of about 570 of the donors excluded any sequence lacking an unambiguous match to a single V gene segment. An earlier analysis of a few hundred of the donors called V segments functional above 56.7% productive rearrangements and segregating when the between-donor standard deviation exceeded 5%. A statistical classification framework was developed to diagnose cytomegalovirus status using the catalog of TCR beta chain sequences. V and J gene assignment, in a later analysis, came from comparing TCR nucleotide sequences with IMGT/GENE-DB human TR gene sequences. In a later analysis, CDR3 sequences and most-parsimonious VDJ recombination scenarios were assigned using the TCRdist pipeline. A later analysis defined each TCR beta chain by its CDR3 amino acid sequence plus V-gene family, and excluded reads lacking a unique V-gene family. As a way to deal with suspected cross-contamination and a sequencing artifact, a later analysis dropped 500 to 700 nucleotide sequences that were highly shared and had low generation probability. In a later analysis, a clonal expansion index was calculated for each public chain from normalized within-repertoire ranks of inferred template counts. In a later analysis, generation probabilities were computed using a VDJ recombination model fitted to out-of-frame rearrangements, and the results were checked against IGoR. In a later analysis, hypergeometric tests were used to score TCR-TCR, TCR-HLA and TCR-CMV co-occurrence, with a repertoire-size bias correction applied to TCR pairs. In a later analysis, false discovery rates were estimated by permuting HLA or CMV assignments 20 times. In a later analysis, co-occurring TCRs were grouped using DBSCAN, with TCRdist sequence similarity added in when clustering inside HLA-allele-positive subsets. For co-occurrence clustering, repertoires with fewer than 30,000 or more than 120,000 public chains were excluded, along with five repertoires with anomalous nucleotide sharing. Imported from immuneACCESS, the table was reduced by TCRdb to in-frame sequences with V and J called. These copies leave out some clones; in studies compared against another copy, an unresolved V gene accounts for under half, and the cause of the remainder is not known. The V and J calls and clone size come from that table; D and trimming were worked out from the DNA. The table kept for this sample lists roughly 140,000 clones. Less than 3.5% of the sample goes to the ten largest clones.

The chain uses TRBV28 and TRBJ1-6, with 12 bases aligning to TRBD1. Source material: PBMCs. The sequence was collected from a man aged 35-49 years in good health and CMV-seronegative. The CDR3 protein: CASSSGQGANSPLHF. The nucleotide sequence is TGTGCCAGCAGCTCGGGACAGGGGGCCAATTCACCCCTCCACTTT.